This TCR beta chain came from a study of Graves' ophthalmopathy and Graves' hyperthyroidism. Study-level results: In blood appeared most of the expanded thyroid clonotypes whose frequency exceeded 0.001.

This clonotype was seen just once. Its antigen is unknown. CDR3 length: 14 residues. CDR1 SQVTM and CDR2 ANQGSEA come from the germline V gene. The V gene lost 7 bases and the J gene lost 2 bases, with 15 bases spanning the gap. TCR beta CDR3 amplification used RNA transcripts. Investigators did first-round RT-PCR with HTBI primers, then second-round multiplex PCR. TCRdb processed the multiplex PCR reads anew with MiXCR; each CDR3 protein has one entry. This sample yields approximately 640,000 distinct CDR3 sequences, of which about two fifths are seen a single time; around 3.3% belongs to the top ten.

This TCR was sampled from an adult man with Graves' ophthalmopathy. The J gene is TRBJ1-3, the V gene TRBV29-1; D is undetermined. Sequencing input: peripheral blood. CDR3 sequence: CSAISGGAGNTIYF. In DNA form, the CDR3 reads TGCAGCGCCATCAGTGGTGGTGCTGGAAACACCATATATTTT.